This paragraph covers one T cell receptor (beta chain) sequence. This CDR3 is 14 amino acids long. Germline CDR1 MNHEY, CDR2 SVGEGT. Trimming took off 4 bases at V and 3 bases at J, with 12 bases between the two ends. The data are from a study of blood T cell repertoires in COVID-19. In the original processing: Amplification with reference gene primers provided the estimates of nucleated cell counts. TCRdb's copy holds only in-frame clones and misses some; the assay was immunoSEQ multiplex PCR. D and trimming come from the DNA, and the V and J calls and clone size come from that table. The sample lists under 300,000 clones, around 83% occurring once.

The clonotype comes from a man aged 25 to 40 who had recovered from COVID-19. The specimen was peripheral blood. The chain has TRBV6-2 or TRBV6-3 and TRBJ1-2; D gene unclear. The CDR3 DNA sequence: TGTGCCAGCAGTTTGCGGGCTTGGGACTATGGCTACACCTTC. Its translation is CASSLRAWDYGYTF.